The 15 T cell receptor beta chains below all came from one sample that was sequenced in a study of shared clonotypes between healthy human individuals (TCRdb year 2020). For the CD8 naive samples, CD45RO-negative cells were positively selected for CCR7, yielding a CD45RA+CCR7+ population from which TemRA cells were excluded. Receptors were amplified or captured by the immunoSEQ multiplex PCR assay. The clones in this table, taken by TCRdb from immuneACCESS, are in-frame only. Not every clone is retained; where verified, under half of the shortfall comes from an unresolved V gene, and the cause of the rest is unknown. The sample table lists about 2 million clones, around 96% of them with a count of one. The biggest ten clones account for roughly 1.1% of the sample. Sequencing input: naive CD8+ T cells sorted from blood. Interpreted using the paper, the cell subset or site label stands for: CD45RA+CCR7+. The receptors shown here come from a man younger than 30 in good health.

The chain carries TRBV5-1 and TRBJ2-1; possibly TRBD2 for D (5 bases). CDR1 SGHRS and CDR2 YFSETQ come from the germline V gene. Trimming took 4 bases from V and 1 from J, leaving 12 bases between them. The CDR3 is made up of 15 amino acids. The CDR3 loop is CASSTGRGSYNEQFF. The CDR3 DNA reads as TGCGCCAGCAGCACCGGACGGGGATCCTACAATGAGCAGTTCTTC.

The gene calls are TRBV29-1 and TRBJ2-7; tentative D call: TRBD1 (7 bases). Germline values: CDR1 SQVTM, CDR2 ANQGSEA. The CDR3 totals 17 residues. Trimming removed 6 bases from V and 3 bases from J, with 27 bases in between. In DNA form, the CDR3 reads TGCAGCGTCGACGGGGAGGCAAGCGGAGGGGGCTACTACGAGCAGTACTTC. The encoded protein is CSVDGEASGGGYYEQYF.

The chain links TRBV9 to TRBJ1-4, with TRBD1 matching over 8 bases. With V trimmed by 4 bases and J by 13 bases, 6 bases remained unmatched. This CDR3 comprises 12 residues. Germline CDR1 SGDLS, CDR2 YYNGEE. CDR3 in amino acids: CASSQPGGPLFF. As DNA, the CDR3 is TGTGCCAGCAGCCAACCAGGGGGCCCACTGTTTTTT.

This sequence joins TRBV15 and TRBJ1-2; TRBD1 matches 8 bases. With V trimmed by 0 bases and J by 6 bases, 12 bases remained unmatched. The CDR3 has 17 amino acids. Per germline, CDR1 LNHNV and CDR2 YYDKDF (reference sequence). The CDR3 DNA reads TGTGCCACCAGCAGAGATCCCCCATTAGACAGGGGAGATGGCTACACCTTC. Protein: CATSRDPPLDRGDGYTF.

The chain uses TRBV10-2 and TRBJ2-7, with 9 bases matching TRBD1. V trimming: 2 bases; J trimming: 3 bases; junction bases outside the gene matches: 5. The CDR3 runs 15 residues. Germline V gene lookup returns CDR1 WSHSY and CDR2 SAAADI. The CDR3 DNA follows: TGCGCCAGCAGTGAGACCGGGACAGGGTACTACGAGCAGTACTTC. Translation gives CASSETGTGYYEQYF.

The CDR3 DNA sequence: TGTGCCAGCAGCTACAGGGCCGGTAGCTCCTACGAGCAGTACTTC. This codes for CASSYRAGSSYEQYF. V gene TRBV4-2 combines with J gene TRBJ2-7; D possibly corresponds to TRBD1 (6 bases). Between the trimmed V and J ends, which lost 5 bases and 0 bases, there was a span of 14 bases. The CDR3 has 15 residues. CDR1 is LGHNA and CDR2 is YNFKEQ in the germline V gene.

V and J are TRBV6-1 and TRBJ2-7; the match to TRBD1 covers 9 bases. The CDR3 consists of 14 residues. Looked up from germline, CDR1 is MNHNS and CDR2 is SASEGT. The V and J ends lost 6 bases and 5 bases, in that order; junction bases with no gene match: 8. The CDR3 DNA reads as TGTGCCAGCAGGGGAACAGGGGGCACGGACGAGCAGTACTTC. Encoded protein: CASRGTGGTDEQYF.

The chain recombines TRBV6-5 with TRBJ2-5, with 7 positions matching TRBD2. The CDR3 totals 15 residues. J gave up 2 bases and V 1 base, and 4 bases lay outside the gene matches. Germline V CDR1 and CDR2: MNHEY, SVGAGI. CDR3 DNA sequence: TGTGCCAGCAGTTACTTGGGGGGGGTTCAAGAGACCCAGTACTTC. This encodes CASSYLGGVQETQYF.

The V and J genes are TRBV9 and TRBJ2-3, with D unclear. The CDR3 sequence is 13 residues long. Germline CDR1 and CDR2: SGDLS and YYNGEE. Trimming cost V 4 bases and J 0 bases, with 6 bases left between them. CDR3: CASSTASTDTQYF. CDR3 nucleotides: TGTGCCAGCAGCACGGCTAGCACAGATACGCAGTATTTT.

This chain connects TRBV2 to TRBJ2-7; D may be TRBD1 (6 bases). V was trimmed by 7 bases and J by 3 bases, leaving 19 bases between them. Per the germline V gene, CDR1 is SNHLY and CDR2 is FYNNEI. This CDR3 spans 15 amino acids. CDR3 sequence reads: CASKQGLPKDYEQYF. CDR3 DNA: TGTGCCAGCAAACAGGGCCTTCCTAAAGACTACGAGCAGTACTTC. Together with reference TRBV2 and TRBJ2-7, the CDR3 gives the full variable domain: EPEVTQTPSHQVTQMGQEVILRCVPISNHLYFYWYRQILGQKVEFLVSFYNNEISEKSEIFDDQFSVERPDGSNFTLKIRSTKLEDSAMYFCASKQGLPKDYEQYFGPGTRLTVT.

V and J are TRBV9 and TRBJ2-2; no reliable D call. V shed 4 bases and J shed 7 bases, with 20 bases lying between them. The CDR3 totals 16 residues. Germline V gene data show CDR1 as SGDLS and CDR2 as YYNGEE. The CDR3 bases are TGTGCCAGCAGCTATCCGGAGACTCCGTTAAGCGGGGAGCTGTTTTTT. As protein: CASSYPETPLSGELFF.

The chain uses TRBV28 and TRBJ2-2, with D possibly called TRBD1 or TRBD2 (5 bases each). This CDR3 has 14 residues. Germline CDR1 reads MDHEN; CDR2 reads SYDVKM. Between the trimmed V and J ends, which lost 10 bases and 1 base, there was a span of 13 bases. The CDR3 is CATRVGGNTGELFF. The CDR3 coding sequence is TGTGCCACCAGGGTTGGGGGGAACACCGGGGAGCTGTTTTTT.

The CDR3, as DNA: TGTGCCAGCAGCTTATGGGCAGGGGGCGAGGGCCCAGATACGCAGTATTTT. As protein: CASSLWAGGEGPDTQYF. J is TRBJ2-3 and V is TRBV13; 8 bases are shared with TRBD1. The CDR3 sequence is 17 residues long. V lost 2 bases and J lost 4; bases outside the gene matches: 11. Germline CDR1 is PRHDT and CDR2 is FYEKMQ (reference sequence).

This clone was counted a single time. The V gene is TRBV2, the J gene TRBJ2-5; 7 nucleotides line up with TRBD2. From germline, CDR1 is SNHLY and CDR2 FYNNEI. The CDR3 loop spans 13 amino acids. The trim removed 7 bases at V and 4 bases at J, leaving 6 bases unmatched. CDR3 amino acids: CASILERGETQYF. CDR3 coding DNA: TGTGCCAGCATTCTCGAGCGGGGAGAGACCCAGTACTTC.

V gene TRBV11-2 combines with J gene TRBJ1-1; D gene ambiguous. The length of the CDR3 is 16 residues. The germline V gene has CDR1 SGHAT and CDR2 FQNNGV. Trimming left V 4 bases short and J 1 base short, with 16 bases between. This CDR3 is CASSSPRGKPNTEAFF. The CDR3 bases are TGTGCCAGCAGCTCCCCCCGAGGAAAACCGAACACTGAAGCTTTCTTT. Combining the CDR3 with reference TRBV11-2 and TRBJ1-1 gives the whole variable domain EAGVAQSPRYKIIEKRQSVAFWCNPISGHATLYWYQQILGQGPKLLIQFQNNGVVDDSQLPKDRFSAERLKGVDSTLKIQPAKLEDSAVYLCASSSPRGKPNTEAFFGQGTRLTVV.